This is a list of T cell receptor beta chains from one sample in a study of cytomegalovirus exposure and HLA in healthy donors. Generated by immunoSEQ multiplex PCR, the TCRdb table keeps only in-frame clones and is missing some. The sample includes under 200,000 clones, less than 90% seen only once; the top ten take roughly 5.7%. The sample comprised PBMCs. The receptors shown here come from a woman younger than 45 in good health and CMV-seronegative. Each CDR3 is given with its conserved first and last residue. The D gene is left open where the match is weak. Part of the rows lack a size; the others show once, few, many or a class for expanded clones.

abundance | j_gene | v_gene | d_gene | CDR3nt | CDR3aa
- | TRBJ2-3 | TRBV7-6 | TRBD2 | TGTGCCAGCAGCTTGATCCGTGGGGGGGGAGGGTCAGATACGCAGTATTTT | CASSLIRGGGGSDTQYF
- | TRBJ2-1 | TRBV5-1 | TRBD2 | TGCGCCAGCAGTTTGGCTAGCGGGGCTAGCTCCTACAATGAGCAGTTCTTC | CASSLASGASSYNEQFF
- | TRBJ1-6 | TRBV18 | - | TGTGCCAGCTCATACGTGGAGAATTCACCCCTCCACTTT | CASSYVENSPLHF
- | TRBJ2-1 | TRBV4-3 | - | TGCGCCAGCAGCCCAGACCGCTGGGGGGGCAAGTTCTTC | CASSPDRWGGKFF
once | TRBJ2-3 | TRBV7-7 | - | TGTGCCAGCAGCGAGAACGTCCGCACAGATACGCAGTATTTT | CASSENVRTDTQYF
once | TRBJ2-2 | TRBV28 | TRBD2 | TGTGCCAGCAGTCCTTTATTGTCAAGCGGGAGGGGAAAGCTTACCGGGGAGCTGTTTTTT | CASSPLLSSGRGKLTGELFF
- | TRBJ2-7 | TRBV11-1 | TRBD1 | TGTGCCAGCAGCTCTTGGACAGGGGGCATCGAGCAGTACTTC | CASSSWTGGIEQYF
- | TRBJ2-3 | TRBV7-2 | - | TGTGCCAGCAGCGACAGCTATAGCACAGATACGCAGTATTTT | CASSDSYSTDTQYF
- | TRBJ1-4 | TRBV4-3 | TRBD1 | TGCGCCAGCAGCCAAGATGGGACAGGGGGTGACGAAAAACTGTTTTTT | CASSQDGTGGDEKLFF
- | TRBJ1-1 | TRBV30 | TRBD1 | TGTGCCTCCCAACCTCCGGGACAGTCGAACACTGAAGCTTTCTTT | CASQPPGQSNTEAFF
- | TRBJ2-7 | TRBV6-1 | - | TGTGCCAGCATGCGAGGGCTCGGAAACGAGCAGTACTTC | CASMRGLGNEQYF
- | TRBJ1-6 | TRBV5-1 | - | TGCGCCAGCAGCTTGGTGGGGAGCTCCTATAATTCACCCCTCCACTTT | CASSLVGSSYNSPLHF
- | TRBJ2-3 | TRBV6-6 | - | TGTGCCAGCAGTTATTACCAGGCAGATACGCAGTATTTT | CASSYYQADTQYF